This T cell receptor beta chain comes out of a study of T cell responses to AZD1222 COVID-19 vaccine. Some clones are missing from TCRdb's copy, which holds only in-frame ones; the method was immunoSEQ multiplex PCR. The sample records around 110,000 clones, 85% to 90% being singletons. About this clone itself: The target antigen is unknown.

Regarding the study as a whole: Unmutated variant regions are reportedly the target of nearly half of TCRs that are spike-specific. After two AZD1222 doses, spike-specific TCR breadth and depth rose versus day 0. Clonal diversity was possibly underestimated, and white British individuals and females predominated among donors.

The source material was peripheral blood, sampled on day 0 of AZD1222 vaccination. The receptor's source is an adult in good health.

CDR3 region: CASSLRDRGRRVGRQPQHF. The CDR3 region has the DNA TGTGCCAGCAGCTTAAGGGACAGGGGGCGTCGTGTGGGGAGACAGCCCCAGCATTTT. V gene TRBV28 combines with J gene TRBJ1-5, with 12 positions matching TRBD1. Germline V lookup: CDR1 MDHEN, CDR2 SYDVKM. The CDR3 is made up of 19 amino acids. V was pared by 6 bases and J by 7 bases, with 19 bases of the junction left unmatched.